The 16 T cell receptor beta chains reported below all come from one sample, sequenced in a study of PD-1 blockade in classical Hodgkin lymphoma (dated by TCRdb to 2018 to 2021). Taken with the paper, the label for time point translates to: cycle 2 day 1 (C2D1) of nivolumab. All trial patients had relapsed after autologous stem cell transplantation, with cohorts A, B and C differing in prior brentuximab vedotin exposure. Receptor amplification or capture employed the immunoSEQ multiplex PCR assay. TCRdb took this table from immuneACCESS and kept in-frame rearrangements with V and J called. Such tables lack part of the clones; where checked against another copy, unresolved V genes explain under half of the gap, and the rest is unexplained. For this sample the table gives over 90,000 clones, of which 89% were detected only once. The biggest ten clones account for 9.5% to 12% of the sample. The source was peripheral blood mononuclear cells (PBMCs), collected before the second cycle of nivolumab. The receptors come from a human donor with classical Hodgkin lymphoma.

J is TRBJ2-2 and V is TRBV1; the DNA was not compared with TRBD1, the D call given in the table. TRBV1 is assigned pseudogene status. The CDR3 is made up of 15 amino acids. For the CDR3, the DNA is TGCACCAGCAGCCAAGGCACACAGAACACCGGGGAGCTGTTTTTT. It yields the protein CTSSQGTQNTGELFF.

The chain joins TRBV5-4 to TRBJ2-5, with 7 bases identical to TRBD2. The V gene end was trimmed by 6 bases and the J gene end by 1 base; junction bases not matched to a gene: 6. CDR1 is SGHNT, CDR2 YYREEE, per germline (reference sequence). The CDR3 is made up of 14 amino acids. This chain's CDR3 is CASTLGGFQETQYF. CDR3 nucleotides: TGTGCCAGCACCCTGGGAGGGTTCCAAGAGACCCAGTACTTC.

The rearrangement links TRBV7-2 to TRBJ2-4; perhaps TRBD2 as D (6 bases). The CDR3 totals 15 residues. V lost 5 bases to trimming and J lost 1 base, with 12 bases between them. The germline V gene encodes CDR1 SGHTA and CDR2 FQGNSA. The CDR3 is CASSARGGAKNIQYF. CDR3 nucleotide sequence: TGTGCCAGCAGCGCACGTGGGGGGGCCAAAAACATTCAGTACTTC. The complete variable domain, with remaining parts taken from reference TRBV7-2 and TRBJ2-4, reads GAGVSQSPSNKVTEKGKDVELRCDPISGHTALYWYRQSLGQGLEFLIYFQGNSAPDKSGLPSDRFSAERTGGSVSTLTIQRTQQEDSAVYLCASSARGGAKNIQYFGAGTRLSVL.

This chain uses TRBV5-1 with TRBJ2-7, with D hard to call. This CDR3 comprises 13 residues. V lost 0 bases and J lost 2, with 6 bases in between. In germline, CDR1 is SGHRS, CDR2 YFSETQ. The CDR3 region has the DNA TGCGCCAGCAGCTTGGCAGGCACCTACGAGCAGTACTTC. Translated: CASSLAGTYEQYF.

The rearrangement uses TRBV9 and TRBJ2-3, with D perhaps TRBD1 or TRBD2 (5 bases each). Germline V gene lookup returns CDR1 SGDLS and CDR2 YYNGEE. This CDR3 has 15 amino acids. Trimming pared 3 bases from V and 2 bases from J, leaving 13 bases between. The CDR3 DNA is TGTGCCAGCAGCGGCTCCGGGACGCACACAGATACGCAGTATTTT. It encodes CASSGSGTHTDTQYF.

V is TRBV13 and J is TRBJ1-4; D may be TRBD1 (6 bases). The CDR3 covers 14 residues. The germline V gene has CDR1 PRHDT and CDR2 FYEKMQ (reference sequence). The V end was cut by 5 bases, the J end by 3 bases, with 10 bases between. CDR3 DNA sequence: TGTGCCAGCAGCCTCAGGGGTCCTAATGAAAAACTGTTTTTT. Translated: CASSLRGPNEKLFF.

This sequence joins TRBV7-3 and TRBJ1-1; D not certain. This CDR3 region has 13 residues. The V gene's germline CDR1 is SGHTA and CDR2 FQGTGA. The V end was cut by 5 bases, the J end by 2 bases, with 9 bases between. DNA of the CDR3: TGTGCCAGCAGCCCGGGCCTTAACACTGAAGCTTTCTTT. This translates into CASSPGLNTEAFF.

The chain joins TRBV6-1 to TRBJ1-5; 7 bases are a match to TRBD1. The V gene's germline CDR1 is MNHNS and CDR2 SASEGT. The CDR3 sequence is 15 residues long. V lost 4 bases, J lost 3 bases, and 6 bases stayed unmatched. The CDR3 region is CASSVSGQNNQPQHF. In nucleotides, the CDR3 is TGTGCCAGCAGTGTCTCGGGACAGAACAATCAGCCCCAGCATTTT.

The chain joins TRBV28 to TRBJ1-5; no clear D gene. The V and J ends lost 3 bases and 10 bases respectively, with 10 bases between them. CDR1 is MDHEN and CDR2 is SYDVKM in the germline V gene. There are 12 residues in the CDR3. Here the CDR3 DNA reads TGTGCCAGCAGTTTGTTGGTAGATCCCCAGCATTTT. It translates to CASSLLVDPQHF.

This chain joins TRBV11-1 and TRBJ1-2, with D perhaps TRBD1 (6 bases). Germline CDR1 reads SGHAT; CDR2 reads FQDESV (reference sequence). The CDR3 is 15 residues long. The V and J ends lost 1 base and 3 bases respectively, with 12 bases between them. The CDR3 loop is CASSLGTGYDYGYTF. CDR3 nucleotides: TGTGCCAGCAGCTTAGGCACAGGGTACGACTATGGCTACACCTTC.

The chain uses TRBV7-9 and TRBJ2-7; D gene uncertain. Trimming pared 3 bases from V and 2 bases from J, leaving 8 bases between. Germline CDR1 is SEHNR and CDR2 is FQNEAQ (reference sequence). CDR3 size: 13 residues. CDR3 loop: CASSLAGPYEQYF. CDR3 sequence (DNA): TGTGCCAGCAGCTTGGCCGGGCCCTACGAGCAGTACTTC.

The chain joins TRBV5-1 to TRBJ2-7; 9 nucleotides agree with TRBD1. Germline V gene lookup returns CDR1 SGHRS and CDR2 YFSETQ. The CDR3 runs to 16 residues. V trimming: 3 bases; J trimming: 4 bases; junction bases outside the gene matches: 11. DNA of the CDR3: TGCGCCAGCAGCTCACCGGGACAGGGATTGTTTTACGAGCAGTACTTC. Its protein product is CASSSPGQGLFYEQYF.

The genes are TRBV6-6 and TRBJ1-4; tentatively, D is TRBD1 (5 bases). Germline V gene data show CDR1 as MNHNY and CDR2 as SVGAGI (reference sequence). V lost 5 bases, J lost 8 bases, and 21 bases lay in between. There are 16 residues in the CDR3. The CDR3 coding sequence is TGTGCCAGCAGTAGCAGAGATCGCCGGTGGGACGAAAAACTGTTTTTT. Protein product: CASSSRDRRWDEKLFF.

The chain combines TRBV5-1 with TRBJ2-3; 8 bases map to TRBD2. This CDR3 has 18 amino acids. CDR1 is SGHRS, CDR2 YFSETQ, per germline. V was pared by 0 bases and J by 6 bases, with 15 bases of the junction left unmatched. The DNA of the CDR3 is TGCGCCAGCAGCTTGGTCGTCCTAGCGGGCCGCGCGGCTGATACGCAGTATTTT. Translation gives CASSLVVLAGRAADTQYF.

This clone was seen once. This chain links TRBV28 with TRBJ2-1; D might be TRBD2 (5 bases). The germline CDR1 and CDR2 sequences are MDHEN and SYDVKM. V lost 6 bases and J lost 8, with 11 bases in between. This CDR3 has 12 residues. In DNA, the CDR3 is TGTGCCAGCAGCGACCTGGAGGATGAGCAGTTCTTC. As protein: CASSDLEDEQFF. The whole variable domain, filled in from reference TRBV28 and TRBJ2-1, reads DVKVTQSSRYLVKRTGEKVFLECVQDMDHENMFWYRQDPGLGLRLIYFSYDVKMKEKGDIPEGYSVSREKKERFSLILESASTNQTSMYLCASSDLEDEQFFGPGTRLTVL.

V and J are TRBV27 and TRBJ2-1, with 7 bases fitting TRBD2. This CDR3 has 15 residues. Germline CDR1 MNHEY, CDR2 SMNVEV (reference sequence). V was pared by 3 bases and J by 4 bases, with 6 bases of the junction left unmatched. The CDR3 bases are TGTGCCAGCAGTTTCGGCCTAGCGGTTTACAATGAGCAGTTCTTC. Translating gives CASSFGLAVYNEQFF.